This T cell receptor beta chain was obtained from a study of vaccination effects on CD4 cells after COVID-19. Study in general: Every participant took two doses of the BNT162b2 or mRNA-1273 vaccine.

Profiling relied on immunoSEQ multiplex PCR, and the TCRdb table lists in-frame clones only, not all of them. The sample records tens of thousands of clones, approximately 71% being singletons. Remarks on this clone: Its antigen is undetermined.

CD4+ T cells specific for antigen were expanded with viral peptide pools by the ViraFEST assay before sequencing. Culturing for nine to ten days preceded CD4+ T cell isolation. All vaccine recipients tested negative for nucleocapsid antibodies and had never contracted SARS-CoV-2 infection. A half-medium replacement with IL-2 medium was carried out on days 3 and 7. The germline V and J ends were trimmed by 0 bases and 8 bases, with 12 bases remaining between them. Germline lookup yields CDR1 SGHRS and CDR2 YFSETQ. CDR3 length equals 15 residues. This receptor was obtained from a human donor who received a COVID-19 vaccine. V gene TRBV5-1 combines with J gene TRBJ1-6; TRBD1 might be the D (5 bases). The source material was CD4+ T cells from PBMCs cultured with HCoV-OC43 spike peptides, sampled before COVID-19 vaccination. The sample's subset: HCoV-OC43 spike overlapping peptide pool stimulation. DNA for the CDR3: TGCGCCAGCAGCTTGGCCGTTACAGGAGATTCACCCCTCCACTTT. Its translation: CASSLAVTGDSPLHF.